This T cell receptor beta chain emerged from a study of vaccination effects on CD4 cells after COVID-19. At the level of the study: Participants each got two BNT162b2 or mRNA-1273 vaccine doses. Study-level points and caveats: Marked clonal contraction of infection- and vaccine-induced clones was seen late after vaccination.

Per germline, CDR1 SGHDT and CDR2 YYEEEE. Trimming pared 0 bases from V and 4 bases from J, leaving 7 bases between. There are 13 residues in the CDR3. Data came from immunoSEQ multiplex PCR; TCRdb stores just in-frame clones and leaves some out. Of about 73,000 clones listed, about four fifths are singletons. On this clone itself: Antigen: not known.

Pools of viral peptides were used by the ViraFEST assay to expand antigen-specific CD4+ T cells ahead of sequencing. Following 10 days of culture, CD4+ T cells were isolated. Negative nucleocapsid antibody tests before and after vaccination confirmed no previous SARS-CoV-2 infection. The rearrangement links TRBV5-6 to TRBJ1-2; no clear D. The source was CD4+ T cells from PBMCs cultured with HCoV-NL63 spike peptides, collected before COVID-19 vaccination. This clonotype originated in a human donor who received a COVID-19 vaccine. CDR3 nucleotides: TGTGCCAGCAGCTTGGGCCCATTCTATGGCTACACCTTC. Amino acid sequence: CASSLGPFYGYTF.